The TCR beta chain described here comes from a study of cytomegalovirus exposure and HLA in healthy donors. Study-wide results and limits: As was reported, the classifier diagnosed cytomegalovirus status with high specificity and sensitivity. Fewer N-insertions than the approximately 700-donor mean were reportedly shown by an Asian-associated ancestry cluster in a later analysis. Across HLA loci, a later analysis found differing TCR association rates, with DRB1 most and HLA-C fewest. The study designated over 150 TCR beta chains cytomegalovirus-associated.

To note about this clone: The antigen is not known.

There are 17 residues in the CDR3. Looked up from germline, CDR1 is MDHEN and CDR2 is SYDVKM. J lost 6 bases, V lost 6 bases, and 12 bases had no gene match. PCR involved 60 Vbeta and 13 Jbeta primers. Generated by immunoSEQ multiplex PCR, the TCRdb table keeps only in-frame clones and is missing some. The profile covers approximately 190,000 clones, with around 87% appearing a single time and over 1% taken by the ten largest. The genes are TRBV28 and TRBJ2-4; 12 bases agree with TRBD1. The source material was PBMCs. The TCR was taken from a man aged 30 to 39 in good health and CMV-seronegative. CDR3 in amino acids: CASSLRGDRGLGNIQYF. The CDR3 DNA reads TGTGCCAGCAGCCTTCGGGGGGACAGGGGGCTAGGAAACATTCAGTACTTC.